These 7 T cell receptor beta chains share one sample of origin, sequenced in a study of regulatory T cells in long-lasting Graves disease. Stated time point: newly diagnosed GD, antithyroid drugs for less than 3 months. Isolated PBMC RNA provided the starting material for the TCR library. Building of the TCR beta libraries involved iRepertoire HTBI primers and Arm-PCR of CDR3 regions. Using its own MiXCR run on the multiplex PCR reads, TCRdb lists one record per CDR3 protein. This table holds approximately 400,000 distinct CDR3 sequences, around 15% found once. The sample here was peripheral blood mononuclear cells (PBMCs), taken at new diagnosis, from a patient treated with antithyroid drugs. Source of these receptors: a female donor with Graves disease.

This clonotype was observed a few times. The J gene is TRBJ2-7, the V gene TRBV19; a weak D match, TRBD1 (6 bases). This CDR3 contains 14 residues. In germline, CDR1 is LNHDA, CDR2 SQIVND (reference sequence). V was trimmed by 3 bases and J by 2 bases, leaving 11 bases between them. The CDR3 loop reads CASSMKDSTYEQYF. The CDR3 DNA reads TGTGCCAGTAGTATGAAGGACAGCACCTACGAGCAGTACTTC.

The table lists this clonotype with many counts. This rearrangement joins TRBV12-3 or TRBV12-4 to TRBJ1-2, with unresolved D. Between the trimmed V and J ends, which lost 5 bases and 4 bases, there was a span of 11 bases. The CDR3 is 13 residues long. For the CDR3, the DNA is TGTGCCAGCAGTGCCCGGCGGACCTATGGCTACACCTTC. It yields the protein CASSARRTYGYTF.

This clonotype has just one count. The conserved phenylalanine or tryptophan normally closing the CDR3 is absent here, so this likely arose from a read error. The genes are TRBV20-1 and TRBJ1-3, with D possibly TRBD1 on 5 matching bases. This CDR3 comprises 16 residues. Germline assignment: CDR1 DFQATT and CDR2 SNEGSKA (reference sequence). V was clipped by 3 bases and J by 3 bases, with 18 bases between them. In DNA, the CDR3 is TGCAGTGCTAGCGGGCAGGGTGAGGACTTTGGAAACACCATATATTCT. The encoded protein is CSASGQGEDFGNTIYS.

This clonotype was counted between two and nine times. This chain's CDR3 is CASSFFGGQAGEQYF. The CDR3 DNA follows: TGTGCCAGCAGTTTTTTCGGCGGACAGGCAGGGGAGCAGTACTTC. The gene calls are TRBV12-3 or TRBV12-4 and TRBJ2-7, with 7 bases matching TRBD1. With 3 bases clipped from V and 7 bases from J, the junction kept 12 bases outside the gene matches. The CDR3 consists of 15 residues.

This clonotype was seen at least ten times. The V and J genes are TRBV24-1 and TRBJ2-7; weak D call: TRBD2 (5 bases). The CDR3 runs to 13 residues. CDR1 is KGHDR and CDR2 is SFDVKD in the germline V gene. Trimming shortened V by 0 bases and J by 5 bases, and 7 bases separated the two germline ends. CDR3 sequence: CATSDLWGDEQYF. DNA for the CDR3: TGTGCCACCAGTGATTTGTGGGGAGACGAGCAGTACTTC.

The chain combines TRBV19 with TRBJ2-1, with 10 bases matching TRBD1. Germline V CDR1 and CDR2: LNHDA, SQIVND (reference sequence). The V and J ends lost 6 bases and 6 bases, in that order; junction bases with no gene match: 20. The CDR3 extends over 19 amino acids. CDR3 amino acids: CASRKGTGAGPGLRNEQFF. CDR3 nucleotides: TGTGCCAGTAGAAAAGGGACAGGGGCTGGGCCGGGGCTACGCAATGAGCAGTTCTTC.

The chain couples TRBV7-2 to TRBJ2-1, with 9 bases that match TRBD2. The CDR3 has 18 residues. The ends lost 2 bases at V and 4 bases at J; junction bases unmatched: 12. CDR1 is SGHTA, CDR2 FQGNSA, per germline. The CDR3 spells CASSLSGVGAGGYNEQFF. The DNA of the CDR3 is TGTGCCAGCAGCTTATCAGGCGTCGGAGCGGGGGGATACAATGAGCAGTTCTTC.